This entry lists 6 T cell receptor beta chains sequenced from one sample in a study of blood T cell repertoires in COVID-19. Sequenced by immunoSEQ multiplex PCR; TCRdb stores in-frame clones only, minus some. The sample shows about 100,000 clones, 81% of them seen only once. Material for sequencing was peripheral blood. Source of these receptors: a man aged 80 or over with COVID-19, enrolled during active disease.

The V gene is TRBV27, the J gene TRBJ2-5, with D maybe TRBD2 (6 bases). Between the trimmed V and J ends, which lost 6 bases and 4 bases, there was a span of 21 bases. Per germline, CDR1 MNHEY and CDR2 SMNVEV (reference sequence). This CDR3 is built from 16 residues. CDR3 coding DNA: TGTGCCAGCAGCTCCAGAGGGAGGCTCCCTGGAGAGACCCAGTACTTC. As protein: CASSSRGRLPGETQYF.

The chain employs TRBV6-5 and TRBJ1-6; 10 bases are a match to TRBD1. This CDR3 is 16 amino acids long. CDR1 and CDR2 (germline): MNHEY, SVGAGI. V shed 2 bases, J shed 10 bases, and the junction held 8 bases outside the gene matches. The CDR3 DNA sequence: TGTGCCAGCAGTTACGCAGGGACAGGGGCGAGATCACCCCTCCACTTT. Encoded protein: CASSYAGTGARSPLHF.

There are a few counts of this clone. The chain recombines TRBV2 with TRBJ2-2, with D possibly being TRBD2 (5 bases). Trimming took off 3 bases at V and 7 bases at J, with 18 bases between the two ends. The CDR3 runs to 16 residues. Germline V CDR1 and CDR2: SNHLY, FYNNEI. As DNA, the CDR3 is TGTGCCAGCAGTGATGCGACTAATACACCGGGCGGGGAGCTGTTTTTT. Its protein product is CASSDATNTPGGELFF.

The gene calls are TRBV28 and TRBJ2-2, with 12 nucleotides matching TRBD2. Germline V lookup: CDR1 MDHEN, CDR2 SYDVKM. This CDR3 has 16 residues. V shed 5 bases, J shed 1 base, and the junction held 2 bases outside the gene matches. The CDR3 sequence is CASSTSGRKNTGELFF. CDR3 nucleotide sequence: TGTGCCAGCAGTACTAGCGGGAGGAAGAACACCGGGGAGCTGTTTTTT.

The V call is TRBV11-2, the J call TRBJ2-5; 10 nucleotides line up with TRBD1. The length of the CDR3 is 17 residues. The germline CDR1 and CDR2 sequences are SGHAT and FQNNGV. Trimming cost V 2 bases and J 5 bases; bases outside gene matches: 11. The CDR3 DNA reads as TGTGCCAGCAGCTTAACCCCTCGACAGGGGGCTCGGGAGACCCAGTACTTC. As protein: CASSLTPRQGARETQYF.

The table lists this clone with a count of one. V usage is TRBV7-2 and J usage is TRBJ2-3; D remains ambiguous. V shed 7 bases and J shed 0 bases, with 11 bases lying between them. The CDR3 has 14 residues. Germline V gives CDR1 SGHTA, CDR2 FQGNSA. The CDR3 protein is CASTLTYSTDTQYF. The CDR3 DNA follows: TGTGCCAGCACCCTGACATATAGCACAGATACGCAGTATTTT.